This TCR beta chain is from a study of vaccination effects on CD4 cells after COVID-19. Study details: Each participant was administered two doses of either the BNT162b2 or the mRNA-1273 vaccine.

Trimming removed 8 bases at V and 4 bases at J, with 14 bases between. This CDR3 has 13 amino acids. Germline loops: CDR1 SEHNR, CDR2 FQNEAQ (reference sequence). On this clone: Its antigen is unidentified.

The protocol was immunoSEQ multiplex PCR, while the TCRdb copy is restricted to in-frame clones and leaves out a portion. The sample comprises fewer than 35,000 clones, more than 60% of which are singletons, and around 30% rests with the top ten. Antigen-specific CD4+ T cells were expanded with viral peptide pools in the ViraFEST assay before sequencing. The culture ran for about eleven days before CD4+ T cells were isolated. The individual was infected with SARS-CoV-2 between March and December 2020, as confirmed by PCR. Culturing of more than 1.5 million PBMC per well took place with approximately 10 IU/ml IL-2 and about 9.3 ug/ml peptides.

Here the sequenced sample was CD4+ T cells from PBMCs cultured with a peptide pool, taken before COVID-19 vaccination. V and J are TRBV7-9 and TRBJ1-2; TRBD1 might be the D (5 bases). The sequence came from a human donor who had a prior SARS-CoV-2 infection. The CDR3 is CASRPAGLYGYTF. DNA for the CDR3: TGTGCCAGCCGCCCGGCAGGGCTCTATGGCTACACCTTC.